One and the same sample provided the 24 T cell receptor beta chains below, sequenced in a study of cytomegalovirus exposure and HLA in healthy donors. A multiplex PCR was run with 60 Vbeta primers and 13 Jbeta primers. Clones were sequenced by immunoSEQ multiplex PCR, and TCRdb holds only the in-frame ones, with some missing. The sample holds about 140,000 clones, approximately 80% seen once. Sequencing was done on a sample of PBMCs. The source of these receptors is a male donor in good health and CMV-seronegative.

V gene TRBV7-2 combines with J gene TRBJ2-7; the D gene is possibly TRBD2 (5 bases). V was trimmed by 3 bases and J by 4 bases, leaving 10 bases between them. CDR3 length: 13 residues. Germline lookup yields CDR1 SGHTA and CDR2 FQGNSA. The CDR3 loop reads CASSFLRGYEQYF. CDR3 sequence (DNA): TGTGCCAGCAGCTTCCTCCGGGGTTACGAGCAGTACTTC. The full variable domain, in which reference TRBV7-2 and TRBJ2-7 provide the parts outside the CDR3, is GAGVSQSPSNKVTEKGKDVELRCDPISGHTALYWYRQSLGQGLEFLIYFQGNSAPDKSGLPSDRFSAERTGGSVSTLTIQRTQQEDSAVYLCASSFLRGYEQYFGPGTRLTVT.

The chain carries TRBV28 and TRBJ2-7; a possible D gene is TRBD2 (8 bases). V was cut by 6 bases and J by 6 bases, with 21 bases left in between. Germline values: CDR1 MDHEN, CDR2 SYDVKM. The CDR3 totals 15 residues. The CDR3 spells CASRGAGGQSIEQYF. DNA for the CDR3: TGTGCCAGCAGAGGGGCGGGGGGACAGTCGATCGAGCAGTACTTC.

The J gene is TRBJ1-6, the V gene TRBV7-6; D is possibly TRBD1 (5 bases). This CDR3 is built from 14 residues. CDR1 is SGHVS, CDR2 FNYEAQ, per germline. V shed 5 bases and J shed 10 bases, with 15 bases lying between them. In nucleotides, the CDR3 is TGTGCCAGCAGCGAGCGGGGGTTCGGCTCACCCCTCCACTTT. Its translation: CASSERGFGSPLHF.

This rearrangement joins TRBV9 to TRBJ2-7; D call uncertain. Germline values: CDR1 SGDLS, CDR2 YYNGEE. V lost 2 bases and J lost 0, with 9 bases in between. CDR3 length: 14 amino acids. The CDR3 nucleotides read TGTGCCAGCAGCGTTGGAGACCCCTCCTACGAGCAGTACTTC. This encodes CASSVGDPSYEQYF.

The V call is TRBV6-6, the J call TRBJ1-2; 11 bases match TRBD1. V was clipped by 7 bases and J by 9 bases; unmatched bases: 10. The V gene's germline CDR1 is MNHNY and CDR2 SVGAGI (reference sequence). The length of the CDR3 is 14 residues. The CDR3: CASTQGGTGGSYTF. The CDR3 DNA sequence: TGTGCCAGCACCCAAGGTGGGACAGGGGGTAGCTACACCTTC.

This clone was counted once. This sequence joins TRBV7-2 and TRBJ2-1; 11 bases are shared with TRBD2. V gave up 3 bases and J gave up 5 bases; unmatched junction bases: 3. Germline loops: CDR1 SGHTA, CDR2 FQGNSA. CDR3 length equals 15 residues. CDR3 coding DNA: TGTGCCAGCAGCTTCACTAGCGGGGGAAACAATGAGCAGTTCTTC. The encoded protein is CASSFTSGGNNEQFF.

About this clone: Relative to the germline gene, one junction end is altered; a read error may explain this. The chain employs TRBV7-7 and TRBJ2-2; D is undetermined. Germline CDR1 is SSHAT and CDR2 is FNYEAQ (reference sequence). The CDR3 is 15 amino acids. The CDR3 bases are TGTGCTAGCAGCTTAGACACCCTGAACACCGGGGAGCTGTTTTTT. It yields the protein CASSLDTLNTGELFF.

V usage is TRBV28 and J usage is TRBJ2-5, with 8 bases identical to TRBD1. Germline CDR1 and CDR2: MDHEN and SYDVKM. Unmatched junction bases numbered 14, after V lost 5 bases and J lost 0 bases. The CDR3 length is 18 residues. In nucleotides, the CDR3 is TGTGCCAGCAGTACGCTCGGACAGGGAGGTGAAGACCAAGAGACCCAGTACTTC. This gives the protein CASSTLGQGGEDQETQYF.

The chain is built from TRBV11-2 and TRBJ1-2, with D possibly being TRBD1 (5 bases). Trimming stripped 1 base from V and 3 bases from J, with 12 bases between. Germline CDR1 and CDR2: SGHAT and FQNNGV. This CDR3 is built from 15 residues. CDR3 nucleotide sequence: TGTGCCAGCAGCTTAGTGGGCAGGGAATACTATGGCTACACCTTC. Amino acid sequence: CASSLVGREYYGYTF. Full variable domain (remainder filled in from reference TRBV11-2 and TRBJ1-2): EAGVAQSPRYKIIEKRQSVAFWCNPISGHATLYWYQQILGQGPKLLIQFQNNGVVDDSQLPKDRFSAERLKGVDSTLKIQPAKLEDSAVYLCASSLVGREYYGYTFGSGTRLTVV.

The genes are TRBV19 and TRBJ1-6; D might be TRBD1 (5 bases). V lost 5 bases and J 5 bases, leaving 13 bases between the germline ends. The CDR3 is 15 amino acids. CDR1 and CDR2 from the germline V gene are LNHDA and SQIVND (reference sequence). The CDR3 DNA is TGTGCCAGTAGTTCTTGGACACCCAATAATTCACCCCTCCACTTT. It encodes CASSSWTPNNSPLHF.

This sequence joins TRBV6-1 and TRBJ2-3, with 9 bases that match TRBD1. V lost 4 bases, J lost 4 bases, and 6 bases stayed unmatched. Germline-derived CDR1 and CDR2 are MNHNS and SASEGT. The CDR3 contains 15 residues. Written as DNA, the CDR3 is TGTGCCAGCAGTGCGGACAGGGGTAGTGCAGATACGCAGTATTTT. Translating it yields CASSADRGSADTQYF.

The chain employs TRBV7-2 and TRBJ1-2; 8 nucleotides line up with TRBD1. The CDR3 extends over 13 amino acids. CDR1 is SGHTA and CDR2 is FQGNSA in the germline V gene. The trim removed 5 bases at V and 8 bases at J, leaving 7 bases unmatched. CDR3 nucleotides: TGTGCCAGCAGCGAGACAGGGGAGGGAGGCTACACCTTC. It encodes CASSETGEGGYTF. The full variable domain, its missing parts supplied by reference TRBV7-2 and TRBJ1-2, is GAGVSQSPSNKVTEKGKDVELRCDPISGHTALYWYRQSLGQGLEFLIYFQGNSAPDKSGLPSDRFSAERTGGSVSTLTIQRTQQEDSAVYLCASSETGEGGYTFGSGTRLTVV.

The chain uses TRBV6-5 and TRBJ1-4; 8 nucleotides agree with TRBD1. Germline CDR1 reads MNHEY; CDR2 reads SVGAGI. Trimming cost V 0 bases and J 6 bases; bases outside gene matches: 3. This CDR3 spans 15 amino acids. The CDR3 is CASSYSDRAHEKLFF. In nucleotides, the CDR3 is TGTGCCAGCAGTTACTCGGACAGGGCTCATGAAAAACTGTTTTTT.

This chain uses TRBV7-2 with TRBJ2-1; D is perhaps TRBD2 (6 bases). CDR1 and CDR2 from the germline V gene are SGHTA and FQGNSA. This CDR3 has 15 amino acids. V lost 1 base to trimming and J lost 4 bases, with 11 bases between them. CDR3 sequence: CASSLGLATYNEQFF. In DNA form, the CDR3 reads TGTGCCAGCAGCTTAGGGCTAGCGACTTACAATGAGCAGTTCTTC.

V and J are TRBV19 and TRBJ2-7; TRBD1 is a possible D gene (6 bases). V lost 5 bases and J lost 0, with 11 bases in between. The CDR3 runs to 14 residues. Germline CDR1 and CDR2: LNHDA and SQIVND (reference sequence). The CDR3 protein is CASSSGDVSYEQYF. The CDR3 nucleotides read TGTGCCAGTAGTTCAGGGGACGTCTCCTACGAGCAGTACTTC.

In this sample, this clone turned up a few times. The chain has TRBV9 and TRBJ2-7, with TRBD2 matching 10 bases. Per germline, CDR1 SGDLS and CDR2 YYNGEE. CDR3 length: 15 amino acids. With V trimmed by 4 bases and J by 3 bases, 7 bases remained unmatched. CDR3 coding DNA: TGTGCCAGCAGCCCAGCGGCTAGCGGGGGCTACGAGCAGTACTTC. It translates to CASSPAASGGYEQYF. Together with reference TRBV9 and TRBJ2-7, the CDR3 gives the full variable domain: DSGVTQTPKHLITATGQRVTLRCSPRSGDLSVYWYQQSLDQGLQFLIQYYNGEERAKGNILERFSAQQFPDLHSELNLSSLELGDSALYFCASSPAASGGYEQYFGPGTRLTVT.

V and J are TRBV7-6 and TRBJ1-3, with D hard to call. V lost 2 bases, J lost 0 bases, and 11 bases lay in between. Germline lookup yields CDR1 SGHVS and CDR2 FNYEAQ. CDR3 length: 16 amino acids. The chain's CDR3 is CASSLPQLFSGNTIYF. The CDR3 DNA sequence: TGTGCCAGCAGCTTACCACAGCTTTTCTCTGGAAACACCATATATTTT. Combining the CDR3 with reference TRBV7-6 and TRBJ1-3 gives the whole variable domain GAGVSQSPRYKVTKRGQDVALRCDPISGHVSLYWYRQALGQGPEFLTYFNYEAQQDKSGLPNDRFSAERPEGSISTLTIQRTEQRDSAMYRCASSLPQLFSGNTIYFGEGSWLTVV.

The chain couples TRBV21-1 to TRBJ2-2; no DNA check was done on the table's D call, TRBD2. TRBV21-1 counts as a pseudogene. This CDR3 is built from 18 residues. DNA of the CDR3: TGTGCCAGCAGCAGTCAGACTAGCGGGAGCCCAAACACCGGGGAGCTGTTTTTT. It is translated as CASSSQTSGSPNTGELFF.

This clone was seen a single time. J is TRBJ2-5 and V is TRBV28, with 9 bases lining up with TRBD2. The CDR3 contains 15 residues. Germline CDR1 MDHEN, CDR2 SYDVKM. Trimming removed 9 bases from V and 9 bases from J; junction bases left unmatched: 17. CDR3: CASLPGMTSGRSQYF. CDR3 sequence (DNA): TGTGCCAGTCTCCCCGGTATGACTAGCGGACGGTCCCAGTACTTC.

The CDR3 here is CASSEASGGYEQYF. As DNA, the CDR3 is TGTGCCAGCAGTGAGGCCAGCGGGGGGTACGAGCAGTACTTC. The chain recombines TRBV6-4 with TRBJ2-7; 9 nucleotides line up with TRBD2. Germline trimming cut 3 bases from V and 4 bases from J; bases unmatched to any gene: 4. Per germline, CDR1 MRHNA and CDR2 SNTAGT. This CDR3 is built from 14 residues.

This sequence joins TRBV7-2 and TRBJ2-5, with 8 nucleotides matching TRBD2. The better agreement between TRBJ2-7 and the DNA end casts doubt on the J call. The CDR3 is 15 amino acids. CDR1 and CDR2 from the germline V gene are SGHTA and FQGNSA. The CDR3 DNA is TGTGCCAGCAGCTTAGAGGCTAGCGGGTCCCACGAGCAGTACTTC. Translation gives CASSLEASGSHEQYF.

V is TRBV6-5 and J is TRBJ1-6; no clear D. The CDR3 is made up of 14 amino acids. From germline, CDR1 is MNHEY and CDR2 SVGAGI. V lost 3 bases and J 5 bases, leaving 8 bases between the germline ends. The CDR3: CASSYYGNNSPLHF. The CDR3 nucleotides read TGTGCCAGCAGTTATTACGGGAATAATTCACCCCTCCACTTT.

The chain joins TRBV5-1 to TRBJ1-1; D call uncertain. There are 14 residues in the CDR3. The germline V gene encodes CDR1 SGHRS and CDR2 YFSETQ. Deletions cut 0 bases from V and 4 bases from J, with 10 bases between. CDR3 region: CASSLVLKSTEAFF. The CDR3 nucleotides are TGCGCCAGCAGCTTGGTCCTCAAGAGCACTGAAGCTTTCTTT.

The chain employs TRBV7-9 and TRBJ2-3, with a possible D match to TRBD2 (5 bases). The CDR3 is made up of 14 amino acids. V shed 4 bases and J shed 6 bases, with 14 bases lying between them. Germline values: CDR1 SEHNR, CDR2 FQNEAQ (reference sequence). The CDR3 reads CASSSGVSVDTQYF. The CDR3 region has the DNA TGTGCCAGCAGCTCCGGGGTTAGCGTCGATACGCAGTATTTT. Using reference TRBV7-9 and TRBJ2-3 for the parts outside the CDR3, the full variable domain is DTGVSQNPRHKITKRGQNVTFRCDPISEHNRLYWYRQTLGQGPEFLTYFQNEAQLEKSRLLSDRFSAERPKGSFSTLEIQRTEQGDSAMYLCASSSGVSVDTQYFGPGTRLTVL.